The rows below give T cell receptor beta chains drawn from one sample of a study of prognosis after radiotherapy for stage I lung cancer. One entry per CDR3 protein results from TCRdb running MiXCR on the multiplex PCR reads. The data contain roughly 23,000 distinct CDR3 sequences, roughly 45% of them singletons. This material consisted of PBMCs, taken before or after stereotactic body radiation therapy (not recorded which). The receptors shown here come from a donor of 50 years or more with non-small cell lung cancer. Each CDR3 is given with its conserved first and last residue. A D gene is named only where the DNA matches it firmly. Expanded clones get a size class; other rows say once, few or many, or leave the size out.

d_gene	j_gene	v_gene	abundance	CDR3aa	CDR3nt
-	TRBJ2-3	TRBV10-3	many	CAVTGTDTQYF	TGTGCCGTGACAGGCACAGATACGCAGTATTTT
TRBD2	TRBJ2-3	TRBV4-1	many	CASSPATSGRQDTQYF	TGCGCCAGCAGCCCGGCGACTAGCGGGAGGCAAGATACGCAGTATTTT
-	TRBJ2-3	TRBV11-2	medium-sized	CASSYQTSTDTQYF	TGTGCCAGCAGCTACCAGACTAGCACAGATACGCAGTATTTT
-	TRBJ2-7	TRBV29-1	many	CSVEGGGYEQYF	TGCAGCGTTGAAGGGGGCGGCTACGAGCAGTACTTC
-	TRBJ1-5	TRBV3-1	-	CASSQGGFGNQPQHF	TGTGCCAGCAGCCAAGGAGGGTTTGGCAATCAGCCCCAGCATTTT
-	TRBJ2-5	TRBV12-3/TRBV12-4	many	CASRLLVEETQYF	TGTGCCAGCAGGCTACTAGTTGAAGAGACCCAGTACTTC
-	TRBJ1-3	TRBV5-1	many	CASSLGATSGNTIYF	TGCGCCAGCAGCTTGGGCGCGACCTCTGGAAACACCATATATTTT
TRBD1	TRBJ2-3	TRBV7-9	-	CASSSGTGHTDTQYF	TGTGCCAGCAGCTCCGGGACAGGGCACACAGATACGCAGTATTTT
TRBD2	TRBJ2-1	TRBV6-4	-	CASIIGLADYNEQFF	TGTGCCAGTATAATTGGACTAGCGGACTACAATGAGCAGTTCTTC
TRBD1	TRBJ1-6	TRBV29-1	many	CSAKGGDGTGDNSPLHF	TGCAGCGCCAAGGGTGGTGACGGGACAGGGGATAATTCACCCCTCCACTTT
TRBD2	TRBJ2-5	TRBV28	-	CASIRVGGVAGETQYF	TGTGCCAGCATCCGCGTCGGGGGGGTCGCGGGAGAGACCCAGTACTTC
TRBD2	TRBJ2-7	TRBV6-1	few	CASSAPTRREVRKQYF	TGTGCCAGCAGTGCACCCACCCGGCGGGAGGTCCGAAAGCAGTACTTC
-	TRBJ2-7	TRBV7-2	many	CASRRQVSSYEQYF	TGTGCCAGCAGGAGACAGGTCAGCTCCTACGAGCAGTACTTC
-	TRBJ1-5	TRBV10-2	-	CASSPSHGRLDQPQHF	TGCGCCAGCAGCCCCTCACATGGGAGATTGGATCAGCCCCAGCATTTT
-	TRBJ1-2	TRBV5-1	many	CASSLDFDGYTF	TGCGCCAGCAGCTTGGACTTTGATGGCTACACCTTC
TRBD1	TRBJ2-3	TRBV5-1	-	CASSFGGTGTDTQYF	TGCGCCAGCAGCTTCGGAGGGACAGGAACAGATACGCAGTATTTT
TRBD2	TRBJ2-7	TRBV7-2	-	CAINLALASSYEQYF	TGTGCCATCAACTTAGCACTAGCGAGCTCCTACGAGCAGTACTTC
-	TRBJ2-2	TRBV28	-	CASSTHGNTGELFF	TGTGCCAGCAGTACCCACGGGAACACCGGTGAGCTGTTTTTT
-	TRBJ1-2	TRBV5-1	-	CASSLPSNYGYTF	TGCGCCAGCAGCTTGCCCAGTAACTATGGCTACACCTTC
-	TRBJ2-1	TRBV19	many	CASSRGRWNEQFF	TGTGCCAGTAGTAGGGGCCGGTGGAATGAGCAGTTCTTC
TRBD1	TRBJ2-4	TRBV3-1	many	CASSLTGANIQYF	TGTGCCAGCAGCCTAACAGGGGCCAACATTCAGTACTTC
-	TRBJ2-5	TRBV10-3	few	CAISESRGMETQYF	TGTGCCATCAGTGAGTCGAGAGGCATGGAGACCCAGTACTTC
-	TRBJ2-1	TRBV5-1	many	CASSLGDFSSYNEQFF	TGCGCCAGCAGCTTGGGGGACTTCAGTTCCTACAATGAGCAGTTCTTC
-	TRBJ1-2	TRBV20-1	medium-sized	CSARDPGIHGYTF	TGCAGTGCTAGAGACCCAGGGATCCATGGCTACACCTTC
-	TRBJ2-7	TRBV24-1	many	CATSQAGNYEQYF	TGTGCCACCAGTCAAGCAGGAAACTACGAGCAGTACTTC
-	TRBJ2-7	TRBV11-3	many	CASSLPSSYEQYF	TGTGCCAGCAGCTTACCAAGCTCCTACGAGCAGTACTTC
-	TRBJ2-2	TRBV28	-	CASIGRPSENTGELFF	TGTGCCAGCATCGGCCGGCCGTCTGAGAACACCGGGGAGCTGTTTTTT
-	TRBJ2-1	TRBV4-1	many	CASSQGASANDEQFF	TGCGCCAGCAGCCAAGGGGCTAGCGCAAATGACGAGCAGTTCTTC
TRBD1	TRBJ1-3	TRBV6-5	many	CASSYTDRGAGNTIYF	TGTGCCAGCAGTTACACTGACAGGGGGGCTGGAAACACCATATATTTT
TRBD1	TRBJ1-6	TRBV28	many	CASSLSGTANNSPLHF	TGTGCCAGCAGTTTATCGGGGACAGCAAATAATTCACCCCTCCACTTT
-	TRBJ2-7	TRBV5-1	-	CASSLTGPYEQYF	TGCGCCAGCAGCTTGACCGGGCCCTACGAGCAGTACTTC